By share of the sample, the clone carrying this TCR beta chain is medium-sized. The sample originates from a study of graft-versus-host responses after intestinal transplantation. The wider study: Each recipient received a multivisceral, liver-intestinal, or isolated intestinal graft.

Looked up from germline, CDR1 is LNHDA and CDR2 is SQIVND (reference sequence). The CDR3 consists of 17 residues. V lost 6 bases to trimming and J lost 1 base, with 19 bases between them. Profiled with immunoSEQ multiplex PCR; TCRdb holds only in-frame clones, not every one. The sample has 15,000 or so clones, almost 30% seen once. The clonotype was recovered from a human patient who received an intestinal transplant. The starting material was alloreactive CD4+ T cells from a mixed lymphocyte reaction culture, obtained before intestinal transplant. Indicated subset: CFSE-low proliferating T cells sorted from roughly six-day pre-transplant mixed lymphocyte reaction (GvH or HvG direction). This chain uses TRBV19 with TRBJ1-5; D not resolved. The CDR3 sequence is CASSLRRSGGSNQPQHF. CDR3 DNA sequence: TGTGCCAGTAGCCTGCGACGCTCAGGAGGCAGCAATCAGCCCCAGCATTTT.